This TCR beta chain appears in the sequencing data of a study of shared clonotypes between healthy human individuals. With respect to this clone: Its antigen is unidentified.

Clones were read by immunoSEQ multiplex PCR, and TCRdb kept only the in-frame ones, dropping some. The repertoire has more than 2 million clones, 93% of them found once; the top ten carry less than 2%. CDR3 length: 13 amino acids. Germline V lookup: CDR1 SGHAT, CDR2 FQNNGV. The V and J ends lost 2 bases and 4 bases respectively, with 8 bases between them. Regarding the study as a whole: The study found lower generation probabilities in non-shared clonotypes than in those shared by all four donors. Approximately 4.6% of naive CD4 clonotypes were common to four donors. What limited the represented genetic and exposure-history diversity was the small number of donors.

Terminally differentiated effector memory CD45RA+ cells were left out of the naive CD8 fraction, which was CD45RO-negative and positively selected for CCR7. The rearrangement links TRBV11-2 to TRBJ2-5; the D call may be TRBD1 or TRBD2 (6 bases each). The specimen was naive CD8+ T cells from PBMCs. The receptor was isolated from a man aged 18 to 35 in good health. Some clones in this sample may be carry-over from other donors' samples. The CDR3 nucleotides are TGTGCCAGCAGCTTATGGGGGGCAGAGACCCAGTACTTC. Protein product: CASSLWGAETQYF. Supplemented by reference TRBV11-2 and TRBJ2-5, the full variable domain reads EAGVAQSPRYKIIEKRQSVAFWCNPISGHATLYWYQQILGQGPKLLIQFQNNGVVDDSQLPKDRFSAERLKGVDSTLKIQPAKLEDSAVYLCASSLWGAETQYFGPGTRLLVL.